A single sample gave rise to the 18 T cell receptor beta chains below, sequenced in a study of tissue T cells after allogeneic stem cell transplantation. Sequencing was performed with immunoSEQ multiplex PCR; in TCRdb, only in-frame clones are kept and a portion is missing. The top ten hold 0.55% of the sample, which has more than 45,000 clones, around 70% seen once. The source material was sorted cells pooled from one or two spleens. Source of these receptors: a pool of C57BL/6 mice in good health.

As regards this clone: Genes and germline are mouse. The CDR3 end falls 1 residue outside the read, so it is completed with the germline J gene. The chain combines TRBV5 with TRBJ1-1; no reliable D call. The CDR3 length is 14 residues. The V gene's germline CDR1 is LGHNA and CDR2 YNLKQL (reference sequence). The ends were cut back, 4 bases at V and 0 bases at J, with 9 bases in the middle. CDR3 residues: CASSPTPANTEVFF. The DNA read from the CDR3 is TGTGCCAGCAGCCCGACACCTGCAAACACAGAAGTCTTC.

Note on this clone: These gene names are mouse names. The read terminates 1 residue ahead of where the CDR3 ends, so the germline J gene completes it. This chain connects TRBV1 to TRBJ1-4; TRBD1 aligns across 8 bases. The V and J ends lost 4 bases and 7 bases, in that order; junction bases with no gene match: 5. Germline loops: CDR1 NSQYPW, CDR2 LRSPGD (reference sequence). The CDR3 is 14 amino acids. The DNA read from the CDR3 is TGCACCTGCAGTGGGACAGGGATTGGCGAAAGATTATTT. Its translation is CTCSGTGIGERLF. The complete CDR3 sequence is CTCSGTGIGERLFF.

Details on this clone: The genes and germline here are from mouse. The CDR3 is cut off 1 residue early in the read; its end comes from the germline J gene. The chain carries TRBV3 and TRBJ2-5, with a tentative D call TRBD2 (5 bases). V gave up 3 bases and J gave up 4 bases, with 5 bases separating them. This CDR3 comprises 12 residues. In germline, CDR1 is SNHLY, CDR2 FYNGKV (reference sequence). The CDR3 sequence is CASSFGEDTQYF. The part of the CDR3 DNA that was read is TGTGCCAGCAGCTTTGGGGAAGACACCCAGTAC.

Of note for this clone: The germline and genes are mouse ones. Sequencing ends 1 residue short of the CDR3 end; the germline J gene provides the rest. The chain is built from TRBV31 and TRBJ2-7, with D uncertain. The CDR3 is 13 amino acids. Germline CDR1 is GKSSPN and CDR2 is SITVG. The ends were cut back, 0 bases at V and 3 bases at J, with 9 bases in the middle. CDR3 loop: CAWSLAGSYEQYF. The sequenced part of the CDR3 DNA is TGTGCCTGGAGTCTAGCGGGGAGCTATGAACAGTAC.

This clone showed up just a few times. Mouse gene names and germline throughout. The read gets to within 1 residue of the CDR3 end, and the germline J gene fills in the rest. V gene TRBV16 combines with J gene TRBJ1-5; the D is unclear. Trimming took 0 bases from V and 3 from J, leaving 3 bases between them. There are 13 residues in the CDR3. Germline V gene lookup returns CDR1 SGHSA and CDR2 FRNQAP. CDR3 amino acids: CASSLEGNQAPLF. Incomplete CDR3 DNA: TGTGCAAGCAGCTTAGAGGGCAACCAGGCTCCGCTT.

Note on this clone: Germline and genes: mouse. The read terminates 1 residue ahead of where the CDR3 ends, so the germline J gene completes it. The chain has TRBV19 and TRBJ1-1; 8 nucleotides agree with TRBD1. The germline gives CDR1 FNHDT, CDR2 SITEND (reference sequence). Trimming cost V 7 bases and J 4 bases; bases outside gene matches: 0. This CDR3 is built from 11 residues. The sequenced part of the CDR3 DNA is TGTGCCAGCGACAGGGGCACAGAAGTCTTC. Translating gives CASDRGTEVF. The CDR3 reads in full as CASDRGTEVFF.

With respect to this clone: Here the gene names and germline are mouse. From the germline J gene comes the end of the CDR3, since the read stops 1 residue before it. The genes are TRBV13-2 and TRBJ2-1; 9 bases fit TRBD2. The CDR3 is 15 residues long. The trim removed 0 bases at V and 6 bases at J, leaving 4 bases unmatched. The germline V gene has CDR1 NNHNN and CDR2 SYGAGS (reference sequence). The CDR3 region is CASGDELGGFAEQFF. CDR3 DNA, as far as it was read: TGTGCCAGCGGTGATGAACTGGGGGGATTTGCTGAGCAGTTC.

As regards this clone: Gene labels here are mouse ones. The sequenced fragment ends 1 residue before the CDR3 boundary, so the rest is inferred from the germline J gene. Other DNA sequences in this specimen translate into the identical CDR3. The rearrangement uses TRBV13-2 and TRBJ1-1; no reliable D call. CDR1 NNHNN and CDR2 SYGAGS come from the germline V gene (reference sequence). This CDR3 has 11 amino acids. V lost 2 bases and J lost 2, with 1 base in between. The CDR3 loop reads CASGDNTEVFF. CDR3 DNA, as far as it was read: TGTGCCAGCGGTGACAACACAGAAGTCTTC.

Worth noting for this clone: Mouse germline and gene names are used. The read ends 1 residue before the CDR3 terminus; that terminus is restored from the germline J gene. This chain connects TRBV31 to TRBJ2-7; TRBD1 might be the D (7 bases). This CDR3 has 13 residues. Germline values: CDR1 GKSSPN, CDR2 SITVG. Trimming removed 0 bases from V and 7 bases from J, with 13 bases in between. The sequenced CDR3 bases are TGTGCCTGGAGTCTAGGGGGCGCGGGAGAACAGTAC. Protein sequence: CAWSLGGAGEQY. The full CDR3 reads CAWSLGGAGEQYF.

On this clone: The genes and germline here are from mouse. The read ends 1 residue before the CDR3 terminus; that terminus is restored from the germline J gene. The chain combines TRBV5 with TRBJ2-7, with 9 bases matching TRBD2. Germline-derived CDR1 and CDR2 are LGHNA and YNLKQL (reference sequence). The ends lost 4 bases at V and 2 bases at J; junction bases unmatched: 3. The CDR3 loop spans 14 amino acids. CDR3 DNA, as far as it was read: TGTGCCAGCAGCCCCCCTGGGGGGGCCTATGAACAGTAC. Its translation: CASSPPGGAYEQY. The full CDR3 protein is CASSPPGGAYEQYF.

This clone appeared a few times. Mouse gene names and germline throughout. Read sequence stops 1 residue before the CDR3 end, and the germline J gene provides the missing end. This chain uses TRBV2 with TRBJ2-7, with 12 bases identical to TRBD2. Per the germline V gene, CDR1 is LGHNA and CDR2 is YSYQKL. The CDR3 contains 13 residues. The ends lost 6 bases at V and 6 bases at J; junction bases unmatched: 3. The DNA read from the CDR3 is TGTGCCAGCAGGACTGGGGGGGCGCGTGAACAGTAC. Translating it yields CASRTGGAREQY. The whole CDR3 reads CASRTGGAREQYF.

About this clone itself: Genes and germline come from the mouse. With the read ending 1 residue before the CDR3 end, the germline J gene is used to fill in that end. The same CDR3 is also encoded by other DNA sequences in this sample. The chain links TRBV5 to TRBJ2-4; D unresolved. The CDR3 has 14 amino acids. V dropped 0 bases and J dropped 0 bases, with 4 bases sitting between them. The germline gives CDR1 LGHNA, CDR2 YNLKQL (reference sequence). The CDR3 loop reads CASSQDTSQNTLYF. The part of the CDR3 DNA that was read is TGTGCCAGCAGCCAAGACACCAGTCAAAACACCTTGTAC.

The table lists this clone with a few counts. Gene names denote mouse genes. The read falls 1 residue short of the CDR3 end, and the missing part is taken from the germline J gene. The rearrangement uses TRBV5 and TRBJ2-1; 8 nucleotides align to TRBD2. Germline V gene data show CDR1 as LGHNA and CDR2 as YNLKQL (reference sequence). This CDR3 comprises 14 residues. Losses at the gene ends were 4 bases for V and 2 bases for J; bases not matched to a gene: 1. This CDR3 is CASSPTGDYAEQFF. Incomplete CDR3 DNA: TGTGCCAGCAGCCCGACTGGGGACTATGCTGAGCAGTTC.

This clone showed up just a few times. Genes here carry mouse names. The read ends 1 residue before the CDR3 terminus; that terminus is restored from the germline J gene. V gene TRBV13-2 combines with J gene TRBJ2-7; D uncertain. The CDR3 has 15 amino acids. Germline assignment: CDR1 NNHNN and CDR2 SYGAGS (reference sequence). V lost 1 base to trimming and J lost 0 bases, with 11 bases between them. CDR3 bases read: TGTGCCAGCGGTGATTGGTGGGCGAGCTCCTATGAACAGTAC. Translated, it gives CASGDWWASSYEQY. The entire CDR3 is CASGDWWASSYEQYF.

To note about this clone: Genes and germline come from the mouse. Read coverage stops 1 residue before the CDR3 terminus; the germline J gene supplies the remainder. The chain recombines TRBV13-3 with TRBJ1-1, with 8 bases matching TRBD1. This CDR3 comprises 13 residues. The V and J ends lost 4 bases and 4 bases, in that order; junction bases with no gene match: 3. Germline CDR1 reads NNHDY; CDR2 reads SYVADS. The CDR3: CASSPTGGTEVFF. The covered CDR3 bases are TGTGCCAGCAGTCCTACAGGGGGCACAGAAGTCTTC.

Of note for this clone: Mouse germline and gene names are used. The read is 1 residue too short to cover the CDR3 end, so that end is filled in from the germline J gene. The chain carries TRBV2 and TRBJ1-3, with D unclear. This CDR3 comprises 15 residues. V lost 4 bases to trimming and J lost 0 bases, with 10 bases between them. CDR1 is LGHNA, CDR2 YSYQKL, per germline. The CDR3 region is CASSPEGSSGNTLYF. Incomplete CDR3 DNA: TGTGCCAGCAGCCCCGAGGGATCTTCTGGAAATACGCTCTAT.

Of note for this clone: The genes are named according to mouse. The read terminates 1 residue before the CDR3 end, so the remaining end is supplied by the germline J gene. This sequence joins TRBV2 and TRBJ2-1; 9 nucleotides match TRBD2. Germline loops: CDR1 LGHNA, CDR2 YSYQKL. V was pared by 3 bases and J by 5 bases, with 2 bases of the junction left unmatched. This CDR3 is built from 14 residues. The CDR3 spells CASSHRLGDAEQFF. CDR3 DNA (partial): TGTGCCAGCAGCCACAGACTGGGGGATGCTGAGCAGTTC.

A word on this clone: Gene names and germline match the mouse. The DNA ends 1 residue before the CDR3 does, and the rest of the CDR3 is filled in from the germline J gene. The rearrangement uses TRBV5 and TRBJ1-1; 8 bases fit TRBD1. V shed 4 bases, J shed 0 bases, and the junction held 1 base outside the gene matches. This CDR3 is 14 amino acids long. Germline CDR1 reads LGHNA; CDR2 reads YNLKQL (reference sequence). CDR3 bases read: TGTGCCAGCAGCCCGGGACAGGCAAACACAGAAGTCTTC. It encodes CASSPGQANTEVF. The CDR3 as a whole reads CASSPGQANTEVFF.